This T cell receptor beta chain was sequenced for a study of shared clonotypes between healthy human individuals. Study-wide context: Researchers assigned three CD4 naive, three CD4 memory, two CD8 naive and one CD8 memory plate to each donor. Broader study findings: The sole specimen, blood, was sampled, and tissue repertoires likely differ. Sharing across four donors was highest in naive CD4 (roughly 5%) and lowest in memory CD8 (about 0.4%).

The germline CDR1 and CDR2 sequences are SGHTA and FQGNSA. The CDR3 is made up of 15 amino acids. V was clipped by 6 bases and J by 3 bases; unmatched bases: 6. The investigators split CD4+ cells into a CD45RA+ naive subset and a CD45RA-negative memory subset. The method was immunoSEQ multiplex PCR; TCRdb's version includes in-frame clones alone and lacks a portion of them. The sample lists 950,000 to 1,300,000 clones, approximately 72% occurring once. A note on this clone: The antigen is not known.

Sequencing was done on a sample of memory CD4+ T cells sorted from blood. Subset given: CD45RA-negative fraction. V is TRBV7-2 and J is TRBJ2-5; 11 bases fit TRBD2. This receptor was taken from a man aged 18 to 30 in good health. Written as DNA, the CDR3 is TGTGCCAGCAGTCCTAGCGGGAGGATGGAAGAGACCCAGTACTTC. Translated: CASSPSGRMEETQYF.